This TCR beta chain emerged from a study of T cell changes during pregnancy in multiple sclerosis. Clones were read by immunoSEQ multiplex PCR, and TCRdb kept only the in-frame ones, dropping some. This sample has roughly 30,000 clones, with around nine tenths found just once. The TCR was taken from a female donor in good health, enrolled as a control in a pregnancy study. This specimen consisted of CD4+ T cells from peripheral blood mononuclear cells, obtained in the first trimester of pregnancy.

In DNA form, the CDR3 reads TGTGCCAGCAGTCAGATAGGGCGGGAGAACACTGAAGCTTTCTTT. Its translation is CASSQIGRENTEAFF. The chain couples TRBV28 to TRBJ1-1, with D uncertain. Between the trimmed V and J ends, which lost 5 bases and 1 base, there was a span of 14 bases. The CDR3 is 15 residues long. Germline V gene sequence: CDR1 MDHEN, CDR2 SYDVKM.